This TCR beta chain was sequenced in a study of blood T cell repertoires in COVID-19 (dated by TCRdb to the early 2020s). Study-level background: Collaborator samples came from the United States, Italy and Spain and covered acute and convalescent phases of COVID-19. The repertoires were released in a freely available public database intended as a resource for research on the immune response to SARS-CoV-2. The material from the prospective study consisted of cDNA or gDNA derived from T cells, B-cell-depleted T cells, or PBMCs. Samples were obtained from the ongoing ImmuneRACE study (first 160 participants) and from over a thousand subjects provided by 6 global collaborators. Nearly every sample came with metadata listing a de-identified subject ID, COVID-19 status, age in years and sex. Where available, HLA class I and class II types were obtained from metadata supplied by the sample provider rather than from assay-based typing. Subjects who had been exposed to COVID-19, were actively infected with it, or had recovered from it provided the deeply sampled blood TCRbeta repertoires that made up the dataset. On the study overall, not on this receptor specifically: How much clinical and demographic metadata was included differed by source and by participant, and the metadata was provided uncurated.

Whole blood was collected in K2EDTA tubes by collaborating institutions according to the institutions' own protocols. For TCRbeta analysis, collaborators shipped samples as frozen whole blood, isolated PBMCs, or DNA extracted from either of those sample types. The immunoSEQ Assay, a bias-controlled multiplex PCR, was used to amplify TCRbeta CDR3 regions from genomic DNA. In the original analysis: Within the assay, amplification of reference gene primers was used to estimate how many nucleated cells each sample contained. To quantify the absolute abundance of each unique TCRbeta CDR3 rearrangement, sequence reads were collapsed and filtered. For each sample, productive Simpson clonality was calculated by taking the square root of Simpson's diversity index across productive rearrangements. The source is immuneACCESS, and TCRdb retained only in-frame sequences with V and J called. Part of the clones is not carried over; for the studies checked, unresolved V genes explain less than half of this, and the remainder is unexplained. The V and J calls and clone size come from that table; D and trimming were worked out from the DNA. Here the sample has more than 90,000 clones; around 87% occur a single time. The top ten clones comprise 11% of the sample.

CDR1 and CDR2 are read off the germline V gene as MGHDK and SYGVNS. The germline V end is reduced by 2 bases and the J end by 6 bases; junction bases left unmatched: 6. The CDR3, from cysteine to phenylalanine, totals 15 residues. Solely the CDR3 DNA is kept, with 45 bases framed from the first base. For this clone: Its binding antigen is unknown. Per-base quality was not reported, and no clone a single base away is much larger than it.

The sample consisted of peripheral blood. The sequence was obtained from a woman in her twenties or thirties with acute or convalescent COVID-19. Recombination linked TRBV25-1 to TRBJ2-1; 8 bases in the middle match TRBD2. The DNA reads TGTGCCAGCAGTGAAGCGCGGGGGGCGGGCAATGAGCAGTTCTTC. This encodes CASSEARGAGNEQFF.